These T cell receptor beta chains were read from a single sample in a study of T cell repertoires in cytomegalovirus infection. What these receptors recognize is not known. MiXCR, applied by TCRdb to the reads, yields one record per CDR3 protein. The sample yields around 430,000 distinct CDR3 sequences, 40% to 50% seen once. The specimen comprised cultured PBMCs, sampled from culture after CMV antigen stimulation. Every receptor here comes from a human donor in good health (CMV status not recorded). Some clones in this sample may be carry-over from other donors' samples. CDR3s leave out the opening cysteine and the closing phenylalanine or tryptophan.

TRBV7-2	ASSSQGLAGYNEQF
TRBV12-3/TRBV12-4	ASSSRRDRLGSYNEQF
TRBV20-1	SASPGDQPQH
TRBV7-9	ASSATGYMAYEQY
TRBV7-2	ASSLVGAGAFGYT
TRBV10-3	AISEADRGDYGYT
TRBV15	ATSPYEQY
TRBV12-3/TRBV12-4	ASSLERSYNSPLH
TRBV24-1	ATSDSGRGRVEAF
TRBV7-8	ASSFHRVTDTQY
TRBV6-2/TRBV6-3	ASSYARDEQF
TRBV7-2	ASSWGGADTQY
TRBV7-2	ASSLFTGYNEQF
TRBV27	ASSRTDNHEKLF
TRBV7-9	ASSFAGKETQY
TRBV7-9	ASSLGPELGQETQY
TRBV7-2	ASSLGPGDPQF
TRBV7-8	ASSLGGKDQPQH
TRBV20-1	SARQSGAYGYT
TRBV27	ASRPGGGGEAF
TRBV25-1	ASPPFRSEKLF
TRBV10-3	AISELAGNPYEQY
TRBV27	ASSFSNRGARITGELF
TRBV6-6	ASSSGQVVAKNIQY
TRBV5-6	ASSQTGTGYTEAF
TRBV7-2	ASSPGRWRNTEAF
TRBV6-2/TRBV6-3	ASSSGTSYT
TRBV7-2	ASSLFQGSGNQPQH
TRBV28	ASSPGGRNTIY
TRBV7-2	ASSSPPGLLQETQY
TRBV7-2	ASSTLQGYEQY
TRBV20-1	SAAQRGQGPHGYT
TRBV7-2	ASSLARPNTEAF
TRBV7-2	ASSPGLVVF
TRBV28	ASSSLGMAGGPNEQY
TRBV7-4	AHGGNLGNEQF
TRBV20-1	SARRASGPNEQF
TRBV6-1	ASRLADSTYEQY
TRBV7-9	ASSLDQGPHQPQH
TRBV15	ATSNRQVPLQF
TRBV7-2	ASSLDRSNTEAF
TRBV7-6	ASSLRTGEGTDTQY
TRBV6-5	ASSYSEDYNEQF
TRBV6-5	ASSPLTGGLINEKLF
TRBV10-3	AISPQGFSGNTIY
TRBV6-1	ASSEGGTVAEQF
TRBV27	ASSRRTGVYEQY
TRBV7-2	ASSLAPGRGTEAF
TRBV27	ASSPRDRAPETQY
TRBV30	AWNKGGDTGELF
TRBV6-5	ASRRDGNTEAF
TRBV2	ASSEQGERYEQY